The entry that follows covers one TCR beta chain sequence. Sequenced by immunoSEQ multiplex PCR; TCRdb stores in-frame clones only, minus some. Of around 190,000 clones detected, more than 80% appear once; the ten largest clones hold 5.5% to 7.5%. This sample is part of a study of blood T cell repertoires in COVID-19. Across the whole study: Samples taken during acute and convalescent COVID-19 were collected in the United States, Italy and Spain. PBMCs, B-cell-depleted T cells, or T cells provided the cDNA or gDNA that made up the material.

Trimming shortened V by 4 bases and J by 4 bases, and 16 bases separated the two germline ends. CDR1 is SEHNR, CDR2 FQNEAQ, per germline (reference sequence). This CDR3 region has 15 residues. V and J are TRBV7-9 and TRBJ1-1; possible D gene TRBD1, 6 bases. The sample comprised peripheral blood. This TCR derives from a human donor in a cohort sampled during active COVID-19. The DNA for the CDR3 is TGTGCCAGCAGCTCCGGCCGCAGGGGCGGCACTGAAGCTTTCTTT. Residues: CASSSGRRGGTEAFF.